These 14 T cell receptor beta chains were sequenced from one sample in a study of CD8 T cells in ankylosing spondylitis. Their antigens remain unidentified. Via MiXCR, TCRdb re-called the 5' RACE reads, giving one row per CDR3 protein. The table shows fewer than 500,000 distinct CDR3 sequences, with about 25% occurring only once. Study-wide findings and caveats: Characteristic of ankylosing spondylitis blood, it appeared, was a TCR beta motif comprising about 8 highly homologous variants.

The sample comprised blood, either unsorted or a sorted T cell fraction (not recorded which). Receptor source: a male donor with ankylosing spondylitis.

This clonotype was counted a few times. The chain recombines TRBV4-2 with TRBJ2-3; D is tentatively TRBD1 or TRBD2 (5 bases each). From germline, CDR1 is LGHNA and CDR2 YNFKEQ. Trimming pared 1 base from V and 8 bases from J, leaving 16 bases between. CDR3 size: 15 residues. Written as DNA, the CDR3 is TGTGCCAGCAGCCAAGCCCCACCAGAGGGGAGTACGCAGTATTTT. Its translation: CASSQAPPEGSTQYF.

This clonotype was counted only a few times. The V and J genes are TRBV5-1 and TRBJ2-1; D not resolved. V shed 0 bases and J shed 8 bases, with 18 bases lying between them. This CDR3 contains 16 residues. The germline gives CDR1 SGHRS, CDR2 YFSETQ. Written as DNA, the CDR3 is TGCGCCAGCAGCTTGGAGGTTAGTATCGGTCTAGATGAGCAGTTCTTC. Translation: CASSLEVSIGLDEQFF.

The V gene is TRBV5-1, the J gene TRBJ2-7; 7 bases are shared with TRBD2. CDR3 size: 15 residues. The ends lost 4 bases at V and 5 bases at J; junction bases unmatched: 12. Germline-derived CDR1 and CDR2 are SGHRS and YFSETQ. Here the CDR3 reads CASSGEGTTGHEQYV. In nucleotides, the CDR3 is TGCGCCAGCAGCGGGGAGGGGACGACGGGACACGAGCAGTACGTC.

This sequence joins TRBV5-6 and TRBJ2-5; perhaps TRBD2 as D (5 bases). Germline assignment: CDR1 SGHDT and CDR2 YYEEEE. CDR3 size: 14 residues. V was trimmed by 5 bases and J by 1 base, leaving 12 bases between them. CDR3 in amino acids: CASSLRRGQETQYF. The CDR3 DNA sequence: TGTGCCAGCAGTCTCCGACGGGGCCAAGAGACCCAGTACTTC.

The chain uses TRBV9 and TRBJ1-1; TRBD1 might be the D (5 bases). V lost 0 bases and J lost 4, with 16 bases in between. CDR1 is SGDLS and CDR2 is YYNGEE in the germline V gene. The length of the CDR3 is 16 residues. The CDR3 loop is CASSVVAGGAVTEAFF. The CDR3 bases are TGTGCCAGCAGCGTAGTGGCTGGGGGAGCAGTCACTGAAGCTTTCTTT.

This clonotype was seen only a few times. V and J are TRBV5-5 and TRBJ2-7; a weak D match, TRBD2 (7 bases). With 4 bases removed from V and 2 bases from J, the gap between germline ends came to 16 bases. There are 15 residues in the CDR3. Germline loops: CDR1 SGHKS, CDR2 YYEKEE (reference sequence). The CDR3 coding sequence is TGTGCCAGCAGCCCGAGGGGGGGGGACCCCTACGAGCAGTACGTC. This encodes CASSPRGGDPYEQYV.

This chain links TRBV5-1 with TRBJ1-3, with D possibly matching TRBD1 (6 bases). The V end lost 4 bases, the J end lost 4 bases, and 18 bases lay between the germline ends. The CDR3 is made up of 16 amino acids. The germline V gene encodes CDR1 SGHRS and CDR2 YFSETQ. CDR3: CASSQGVGTIGNTIYF. The CDR3 DNA follows: TGCGCCAGCAGCCAAGGTGTCGGGACAATAGGAAACACCATATATTTT.

The chain carries TRBV3-1 and TRBJ1-3; D remains ambiguous. The CDR3 spans 14 residues. Between the trimmed V and J ends, which lost 3 bases and 3 bases, there was a span of 9 bases. From germline, CDR1 is LGHDT and CDR2 YNNKEL (reference sequence). The CDR3 sequence: CASSHHVSGNTIYF. CDR3 coding DNA: TGTGCCAGCAGCCACCACGTCAGTGGAAACACCATATATTTT. The full variable domain, completed using reference TRBV3-1 and TRBJ1-3, is DTAVSQTPKYLVTQMGNDKSIKCEQNLGHDTMYWYKQDSKKFLKIMFSYNNKELIINETVPNRFSPKSPDKAHLNLHINSLELGDSAVYFCASSHHVSGNTIYFGEGSWLTVV.

The genes are TRBV20-1 and TRBJ1-6; perhaps TRBD1 as D (5 bases). The CDR3 has 14 residues. With 1 base removed from V and 8 bases from J, the gap between germline ends came to 12 bases. The germline gives CDR1 DFQATT, CDR2 SNEGSKA (reference sequence). In DNA, the CDR3 is TGCAGTGCTAGAGCGTGGGGGGAGTATTCACCCCTCCACTTT. Protein sequence: CSARAWGEYSPLHF.

This clonotype was observed a handful of times. Mismatch with germline at one junction end may stem from a read error. This chain uses TRBV5-1 with TRBJ2-1; 9 nucleotides align to TRBD1. The germline V gene encodes CDR1 SGHRS and CDR2 YFSETQ. The length of the CDR3 is 15 residues. The CDR3 region is CASSPGTGTYNEQFF. CDR3 DNA: TGTGCCAGCAGCCCCGGGACAGGGACCTACAATGAGCAGTTCTTC. The entire variable domain, with the rest obtained from reference TRBV5-1 and TRBJ2-1, is as follows: KAGVTQTPRYLIKTRGQQVTLSCSPISGHRSVSWYQQTPGQGLQFLFEYFSETQRNKGNFPGRFSGRQFSNSRSEMNVSTLELGDSALYLCASSPGTGTYNEQFFGPGTRLTVL.

The chain carries TRBV6-1 and TRBJ1-1; the D is unclear. From germline, CDR1 is MNHNS and CDR2 SASEGT. The length of the CDR3 is 12 residues. V lost 5 bases to trimming and J lost 11 bases, with 15 bases between them. The DNA for the CDR3 is TGTGCCAGCAGTAACCGGGAGCTGGCGGCTTTCTTT. Amino acids: CASSNRELAAFF.

CDR3 bases: TGTGCCAGCAGTCGACTAGCGGGAGGGCCTGCTGAGCAGTTCTTC. Translation: CASSRLAGGPAEQFF. The V gene is TRBV6-2 or TRBV6-3, the J gene TRBJ2-1; 14 positions agree with TRBD2. Germline-derived CDR1 and CDR2 are MNHEY and SVGEGT. The junction had 6 bases not matched to a gene; V was cut back by 5 bases and J by 9 bases. The CDR3 has 15 amino acids.

The rearrangement uses TRBV7-9 and TRBJ2-1; tentatively, D is TRBD1 or TRBD2 (5 bases each). The CDR3 runs 14 residues. Per germline, CDR1 SEHNR and CDR2 FQNEAQ (reference sequence). V lost 5 bases to trimming and J lost 3 bases, with 11 bases between them. The CDR3 loop is CASSQWDGYNEQFF. In nucleotides, the CDR3 is TGTGCCAGCAGCCAATGGGACGGCTACAATGAGCAGTTCTTC.

The chain joins TRBV5-5 to TRBJ2-5; tentatively, D is TRBD1 or TRBD2 (5 bases each). Per the germline V gene, CDR1 is SGHKS and CDR2 is YYEKEE (reference sequence). CDR3 size: 15 residues. The V end lost 3 bases, the J end lost 4 bases, and 16 bases lay between the germline ends. The CDR3 protein is CASSSITGGGETQYF. CDR3 DNA sequence: TGTGCCAGCAGCTCCATTACAGGCGGAGGAGAGACCCAGTACTTC.